This is a list of T cell receptor beta chains from one sample in a study of shared clonotypes between healthy human individuals. Measured with immunoSEQ multiplex PCR; TCRdb has only the in-frame clones, and not every one. The repertoire holds around 1.4 million clones, about 98.5% seen once, with 0.36% in the top ten. Input material: naive CD4+ T cells sorted from blood. The receptors were sampled from a man younger than 45 in good health. The CDR3 runs from the conserved cysteine through the conserved F or W. Fields, in order: J gene, V gene, D gene, clone size, CDR3 DNA, CDR3 protein. D genes are given only for firm matches. Some rows mark clone size as missing; the rest say once, few, many or name a class of expanded clone.

J: TRBJ1-2
V: TRBV5-4
D: .
size: .
DNA: TGTGCCAGCAGCTTGGCCTCCCTGGCCTATGGCTACACCTTC
CDR3: CASSLASLAYGYTF

J: TRBJ2-7
V: TRBV7-2
D: TRBD2
size: .
DNA: TGTGCCAGCAGCGGACTCTATGGTAGCGGGAGGGAATCCCGGTACTTC
CDR3: CASSGLYGSGRESRYF

J: TRBJ2-1
V: TRBV5-1
D: TRBD2
size: .
DNA: TGCGCCAGCAGCTTCGGGACTAGCGGCAATGAGCAGTTCTTC
CDR3: CASSFGTSGNEQFF

J: TRBJ2-1
V: TRBV19
D: TRBD2
size: .
DNA: TGTGCCAGTAGTTTGGGACTAGCGGGAGGGGCATACAATGAGCAGTTCTTC
CDR3: CASSLGLAGGAYNEQFF

J: TRBJ1-1
V: TRBV18
D: .
size: .
DNA: TGTGCCAGCTCACCACCATCCCCCATGAACACTGAAGCTTTCTTT
CDR3: CASSPPSPMNTEAFF

J: TRBJ1-1
V: TRBV5-1
D: .
size: once
DNA: TGCGCCAGCAGCTTGGAAGGTCGGACTGAAGCTTTCTTT
CDR3: CASSLEGRTEAFF

J: TRBJ2-3
V: TRBV28
D: .
size: .
DNA: TGTGCCAGCAGAAATAAGAAAGCAGGGTTAAACGCAGATACGCAGTATTTT
CDR3: CASRNKKAGLNADTQYF

J: TRBJ2-7
V: TRBV7-9
D: .
size: .
DNA: TGTGCCAGTGAGAGCGGGACAAACTCCTACGAGCAGTACTTC
CDR3: CASESGTNSYEQYF

J: TRBJ1-5
V: TRBV7-9
D: .
size: .
DNA: TGTGCCAGCAGCCACTCTAAATACCAGCCCCAGCATTTT
CDR3: CASSHSKYQPQHF

J: TRBJ2-7
V: TRBV19
D: TRBD2
size: .
DNA: TGTGCCAGTAGTATCGGGACTAGCGGGTACGAGCAGTACTTC
CDR3: CASSIGTSGYEQYF

J: TRBJ1-5
V: TRBV6-1
D: .
size: .
DNA: TGTGCCAGCACGGAGGGGAATAGCAATCAGCCCCAGCATTTT
CDR3: CASTEGNSNQPQHF

J: TRBJ1-1
V: TRBV6-6
D: .
size: .
DNA: TGTGCCAGCACCGGGCCTGCCCGATCTGAAGCTTTCTTT
CDR3: CASTGPARSEAFF

J: TRBJ2-2
V: TRBV6-1
D: .
size: .
DNA: TGTGCCAGCAGTGAAGGTAGCTTCTATACCGGGGAGCTGTTTTTT
CDR3: CASSEGSFYTGELFF

J: TRBJ2-1
V: TRBV19
D: TRBD2
size: .
DNA: TGTGCCAGTAGCCGGACTAGCGGGGCAACCAATGAGCAGTTCTTC
CDR3: CASSRTSGATNEQFF

J: TRBJ2-7
V: TRBV4-1
D: .
size: .
DNA: TGCGCCAGCAGCCAAGCAACTAGATTCTACGAGCAGTACTTC
CDR3: CASSQATRFYEQYF

J: TRBJ1-1
V: TRBV6-6
D: .
size: once
DNA: TGTGCCAGCAGTTACGAGGCCCTAACTCCTAACACTGAAGCTTTCTTT
CDR3: CASSYEALTPNTEAFF

J: TRBJ2-3
V: TRBV5-1
D: .
size: .
DNA: TGCGCCAGCAGCTTGGGACGTACGGATACGCAGTATTTT
CDR3: CASSLGRTDTQYF

J: TRBJ1-5
V: TRBV7-9
D: .
size: .
DNA: TGTGCCAGCAGCCCCAGTTCCGGAGGGCCCCAGCATTTT
CDR3: CASSPSSGGPQHF

J: TRBJ2-7
V: TRBV7-9
D: TRBD1
size: .
DNA: TGTGCCAGCAGCTATGGGGGGTTCGGGACAGGAGCCTACGAGCAGTACTTC
CDR3: CASSYGGFGTGAYEQYF

J: TRBJ1-1
V: TRBV7-9
D: .
size: .
DNA: TGTGCCAGCAGCCCCCATATGGCGGGGATGAACACTGAAGCTTTCTTT
CDR3: CASSPHMAGMNTEAFF

J: TRBJ2-1
V: TRBV7-6
D: TRBD2
size: .
DNA: TGTGCCAGCAGCTTAGGGCCGGGAGGTTACAATGAGCAGTTCTTC
CDR3: CASSLGPGGYNEQFF

J: TRBJ2-3
V: TRBV5-4
D: .
size: .
DNA: TGTGCCAGCAGCTTCGCGGGGGCTACAGATACGCAGTATTTT
CDR3: CASSFAGATDTQYF

J: TRBJ2-6
V: TRBV29-1
D: .
size: .
DNA: TGCAGCGTTGTCGGGGATGGGGCCAACGTCCTGACTTTC
CDR3: CSVVGDGANVLTF

J: TRBJ2-6
V: TRBV11-3
D: .
size: .
DNA: TGTGCCAGCAGCGCAGGCGGCTCTGGGGCCAACGTCCTGACTTTC
CDR3: CASSAGGSGANVLTF